This TCR beta chain appears in the sequencing data of a study of T cell responses to AZD1222 COVID-19 vaccine. Study-level background: Second doses at about 4 or about 12 weeks were pooled. Findings of the study overall: Donors were chiefly white British, with a greater number of females, and clonal diversity was perhaps underestimated. A reported finding is that nearly half of spike-specific TCRs target unmutated variant regions. Spike-specific TCR breadth and depth were elevated following two AZD1222 doses.

As to this clone: Antigen specificity is unknown.

The data were produced by immunoSEQ multiplex PCR, yet TCRdb's version contains in-frame clones alone and is incomplete. Of around 120,000 clones listed, around 95% are singletons. The specimen comprised peripheral blood, sampled on day 0 of AZD1222 vaccination. This TCR derives from an adult in good health.

Here the CDR3 reads CASSQGWDTFAYEQYF. The CDR3 region has the DNA TGTGCCAGCAGCCAAGGCTGGGACACGTTCGCCTACGAGCAGTACTTC. V usage is TRBV3-1 (or the pseudogene TRBV3-2) and J usage is TRBJ2-7; tentatively, D is TRBD1 (6 bases). Germline lookup yields CDR1 LGHDT and CDR2 YNNKEL (reference sequence). CDR3 length equals 16 residues. Trimming shortened V by 1 base and J by 2 bases, and 15 bases separated the two germline ends.